Reported below is one T cell receptor (beta chain). Measured with immunoSEQ multiplex PCR; TCRdb has only the in-frame clones, and not every one. The table shows 150,000 to 180,000 clones, with around 95% occurring only once. V was clipped by 3 bases and J by 7 bases, with 12 bases between them. The CDR3 is 13 amino acids. Germline V gene lookup returns CDR1 MNHEY and CDR2 SMNVEV (reference sequence). The data were obtained in a study of control samples from healthy donors and cancer patients. The rearrangement links TRBV27 to TRBJ2-5; D is tentatively TRBD1 or TRBD2 (6 bases each). Sequencing was performed on blood. The receptor comes from a man aged 35 to 55 in good health. DNA for the CDR3: TGTGCCAGCAGTTTCCCACAGGGAGGGACCCAGTACTTC. It yields the protein CASSFPQGGTQYF.